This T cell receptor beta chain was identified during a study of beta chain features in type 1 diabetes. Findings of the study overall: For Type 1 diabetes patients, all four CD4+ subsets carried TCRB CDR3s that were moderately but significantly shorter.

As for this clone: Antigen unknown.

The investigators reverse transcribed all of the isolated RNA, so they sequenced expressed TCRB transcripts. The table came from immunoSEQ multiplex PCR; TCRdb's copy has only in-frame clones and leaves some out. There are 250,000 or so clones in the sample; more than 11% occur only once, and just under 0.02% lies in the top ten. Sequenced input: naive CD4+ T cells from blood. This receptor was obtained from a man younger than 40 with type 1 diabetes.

In nucleotides, the CDR3 is TGTGCCATCAGTGAAAGCCCAGCGGCCCAGTACTTC. Amino acid sequence: CAISESPAAQYF. This chain uses TRBV10-3 with TRBJ2-5, with TRBD2 as a possible D gene (5 bases). The V gene lost 3 bases and the J gene lost 9 bases, with 11 bases spanning the gap. This CDR3 is built from 12 residues. Germline V gene lookup returns CDR1 ENHRY and CDR2 SYGVKD.